Below, one T cell receptor beta chain is given with its context. Generated by immunoSEQ multiplex PCR, the TCRdb table keeps only in-frame clones and is missing some. The sample shows 65,000 to 95,000 clones, about 91% of them seen only once. This sample was included in a study of T cell changes during pregnancy in multiple sclerosis. CDR1 and CDR2 (germline): SGHRS, YFSETQ. The CDR3 consists of 15 residues. Trimming shortened V by 0 bases and J by 6 bases, and 12 bases separated the two germline ends. The genes are TRBV5-1 and TRBJ2-2; D is ambiguous. The sequence came from a female donor with multiple sclerosis, enrolled in a pregnancy study. The source was peripheral blood, collected before pregnancy. The CDR3 nucleotides read TGCGCCAGCAGCTTGGCCGGCGGCCTCCCCGGGGAGCTGTTTTTT. Translating it yields CASSLAGGLPGELFF.